Listed below are T cell receptor beta chains from one sample, sequenced in a study of vaccination and CD4 T cells after COVID-19. No antigen has been identified for these receptors. Each CDR3 protein is one row after TCRdb ran MiXCR on the PCR reads. Here the sample spans roughly 17,000 distinct CDR3 sequences, around half being singletons. Sequenced material: CD4+ T cells from blood, cultured in vitro. These receptors all come from a human donor who had recovered from COVID-19. Each CDR3 is given with its conserved first and last residue. The D gene is left open where the match is weak. Expanded clones are given a class, and other clones once, few, many or no size at all.

V gene	D gene	clone size	J gene	CDR3 length	CDR3 protein	CDR3 DNA
TRBV6-1	NA	NA	TRBJ1-2	13	CASTDSFNYGYTF	TGTGCCAGCACCGACAGTTTTAACTATGGCTACACCTTC
TRBV6-1	NA	few	TRBJ1-1	14	CASKALGENTEAFF	TGTGCCAGCAAGGCACTGGGGGAAAACACTGAAGCTTTCTTT
TRBV7-9	TRBD1	NA	TRBJ2-5	17	CASSPPGGVSLKETQYF	TGTGCCAGCAGCCCCCCAGGGGGTGTATCCTTGAAAGAGACCCAGTACTTC
TRBV11-2	TRBD2	NA	TRBJ2-7	15	CASRPGLAGLYEQYF	TGTGCCAGCAGGCCCGGACTAGCGGGCCTCTACGAGCAGTACTTC
TRBV5-4	TRBD2	NA	TRBJ2-5	16	CASSTSSGSTQETQYF	TGTGCCAGCAGCACGTCTAGCGGGAGCACCCAAGAGACCCAGTACTTC
TRBV28	TRBD1	NA	TRBJ1-5	15	CASSPRTGGNQPQHF	TGTGCCAGCAGTCCACGGACAGGGGGCAATCAGCCCCAGCATTTT
TRBV20-1	TRBD2	NA	TRBJ2-1	13	CSARVSGSGEQFF	TGCAGTGCTAGGGTTAGCGGGAGTGGTGAGCAGTTCTTC
TRBV10-3	TRBD1	NA	TRBJ1-1	15	CAISETGADRARAFF	TGTGCCATCAGTGAGACCGGAGCGGACAGGGCCCGCGCTTTCTTT
TRBV7-2	TRBD2	few	TRBJ2-5	15	CASSFPGGAYETQYF	TGTGCCAGCAGCTTCCCCGGGGGGGCCTATGAGACCCAGTACTTC
TRBV6-5	NA	NA	TRBJ1-1	12	CASSYGGTEAFF	TGTGCCAGCAGTTACGGGGGCACTGAAGCTTTCTTT
TRBV30	NA	NA	TRBJ1-1	13	CAWSGRGNTEAFF	TGTGCCTGGAGTGGCAGGGGGAACACTGAAGCTTTCTTT
TRBV28	NA	NA	TRBJ1-1	14	CASSLSRLLLKAFF	TGTGCCAGCAGTTTAAGTCGGTTACTATTGAAAGCTTTCTTT
TRBV12-3/TRBV12-4	NA	few	TRBJ1-2	15	CAVRDGGVRFDGYTF	TGTGCCGTCAGGGACGGAGGAGTCCGTTTTGATGGCTACACCTTC
TRBV6-5	TRBD2	NA	TRBJ2-1	17	CASSLGTSGGAFDEQFF	TGTGCCAGCAGTTTAGGGACTAGCGGGGGGGCTTTCGATGAGCAGTTCTTC
TRBV18	NA	NA	TRBJ2-7	13	CASSQGRTYEQYF	TGTGCCAGCTCACAGGGGCGGACCTACGAGCAGTACTTC
TRBV19	TRBD1	NA	TRBJ2-7	15	CASSMKTGKVNEQYF	TGTGCCAGTAGTATGAAGACAGGGAAGGTTAACGAGCAGTACTTC
TRBV5-1	NA	NA	TRBJ2-3	14	CASSLDPGTDTQYF	TGCGCCAGCAGCTTGGATCCAGGCACAGATACGCAGTATTTT
TRBV10-1	NA	NA	TRBJ2-1	15	CASSESVVGVHEQFF	TGCGCCAGCAGTGAGTCCGTCGTGGGGGTCCATGAGCAGTTCTTC
TRBV4-1	TRBD1	NA	TRBJ1-6	15	CASKDVTGIYSPLHF	TGCGCCAGCAAGGACGTGACAGGGATATATTCACCCCTCCACTTT
TRBV6-1	TRBD2	NA	TRBJ2-2	16	CASSRGLAGATGELFF	TGTGCCAGCAGCCGCGGCCTAGCGGGGGCCACCGGGGAGCTGTTTTTT
TRBV2	TRBD1	NA	TRBJ1-2	15	CASTDVQGANYGYTF	TGTGCCAGCACCGACGTACAGGGGGCTAACTATGGCTACACCTTC
TRBV6-1	NA	NA	TRBJ2-7	15	CASSAQGIFPYEQYF	TGTGCCAGCAGCGCGCAGGGTATTTTCCCCTACGAGCAGTACTTC
TRBV7-7	TRBD1	few	TRBJ1-2	12	CAVTGEGYGYTF	TGTGCTGTGACAGGGGAAGGCTATGGCTACACCTTC
TRBV6-1	NA	NA	TRBJ1-5	13	CASNGVRNQPQHF	TGTGCCAGCAACGGAGTCAGGAATCAGCCCCAGCATTTT
TRBV12-3/TRBV12-4	TRBD1	NA	TRBJ1-2	16	CASSLGVWTGGAGYTF	TGTGCCAGCAGTTTAGGTGTCTGGACAGGGGGCGCTGGCTACACCTTC
TRBV28	NA	NA	TRBJ2-2	16	CASSSPGQSNTGELFF	TGTGCCAGCAGCTCCCCGGGACAATCGAACACCGGGGAGCTGTTTTTT
TRBV27	TRBD2	few	TRBJ2-1	16	CASRGLAGGRGKGQFF	TGTGCCAGCAGGGGGCTAGCGGGAGGGCGTGGTAAGGGGCAGTTCTTC
TRBV5-1	TRBD1	NA	TRBJ1-2	15	CASSLVTGGSYGYTF	TGCGCCAGCAGCTTGGTTACAGGGGGCAGCTATGGCTACACCTTC
TRBV7-6	NA	few	TRBJ2-5	14	CASSLGAGRETQYF	TGTGCCAGCAGCTTAGGGGCAGGGCGGGAGACCCAGTACTTC
TRBV19	NA	NA	TRBJ1-5	16	CASTTTGTVSNQPQHF	TGTGCCAGTACCACAACCGGGACCGTGAGCAATCAGCCCCAGCATTTT
TRBV6-1	NA	few	TRBJ1-1	13	CASSRMGNTEAFF	TGTGCCAGCAGTCGCATGGGGAACACTGAAGCTTTCTTT
TRBV20-1	TRBD2	few	TRBJ2-3	15	CSAAVGTSGTDTQYF	TGCAGTGCCGCGGTGGGGACTAGCGGAACAGATACGCAGTATTTT
TRBV29-1	TRBD1	NA	TRBJ2-1	16	CSVIWDRAIFRDEQFF	TGCAGCGTCATTTGGGACAGGGCCATATTCAGGGATGAGCAGTTCTTC
TRBV20-1	NA	NA	TRBJ1-1	11	CSAPGNTEAFF	TGCAGTGCTCCAGGGAACACTGAAGCTTTCTTT
TRBV2	TRBD1	NA	TRBJ2-7	14	CASKMTGSAYEQYF	TGTGCCAGCAAAATGACAGGGAGCGCCTACGAGCAGTACTTC